These T cell receptor beta chains were read from a single sample in a study of CD8 T cells in ankylosing spondylitis. TCRdb analysed the 5' RACE reads with MiXCR anew, one entry per CDR3 protein. The sample yields 250,000 to 400,000 distinct CDR3 sequences, 11% seen once. Sequencing was done on a sample of blood, either unsorted or a sorted T cell fraction (not recorded which). Receptor source: a female donor with ankylosing spondylitis or in good health (not recorded which). Both conserved end residues are part of each CDR3. A D gene is named only where the DNA matches it firmly. Part of the rows lack a size; the others show once, few, many or a class for expanded clones.

CASSLRLTRHTQYF TGTGCCAGCAGTTTAAGATTAACTAGGCATACGCAGTATTTT NA TRBV28 many TRBJ2-3
CASSLERGQQFF TGTGCCAGCAGCTTAGAGAGAGGACAGCAGTTCTTC NA TRBV11-3 many TRBJ2-1
CASSLRETQYF TGTGCCAGCAGTTTGCGAGAGACCCAGTACTTC NA TRBV12-3/TRBV12-4 many TRBJ2-5
CASSFPPNPSNEQFF TGTGCCAGCAGTTTTCCTCCGAATCCGAGCAATGAGCAGTTCTTC NA TRBV12-3/TRBV12-4 many TRBJ2-1
CASSLSQGRAYTF TGTGCCAGCAGTTTAAGTCAGGGAAGGGCCTACACCTTC NA TRBV28 many TRBJ1-2
CASSDITGENTEAFF TGTGCCAGCAGTGACATAACAGGGGAGAACACTGAAGCTTTCTTT TRBD1 TRBV6-1 many TRBJ1-1
CASRQGQQPQHF TGTGCCAGCAGGCAGGGTCAACAGCCCCAGCATTTT NA TRBV6-1 NA TRBJ1-5
CASKLRYSGANVLTF TGCGCCAGCAAGCTTAGGTATTCTGGGGCCAACGTCCTGACTTTC NA TRBV5-1 NA TRBJ2-6
CASSLASGGGDTQYF TGCGCCAGCAGCTTGGCTAGCGGGGGGGGAGATACGCAGTATTTT TRBD2 TRBV5-1 NA TRBJ2-3
CASSRGPKNIQYF TGTGCCAGCAGCCGGGGCCCCAAAAACATTCAGTACTTC NA TRBV11-2 NA TRBJ2-4
CSAGAGVINQPQHF TGCAGTGCAGGGGCAGGGGTGATCAATCAGCCCCAGCATTTT NA TRBV20-1 NA TRBJ1-5
CASRGRTSTDTQYF TGTGCCAGCAGGGGACGTACAAGCACAGATACGCAGTATTTT NA TRBV12-3/TRBV12-4 many TRBJ2-3
CASSLSDDTEAFF TGCGCCAGCAGCTTGTCGGACGACACTGAAGCTTTCTTT NA TRBV5-1 many TRBJ1-1
CSARDQGRPEQPQHF TGCAGTGCTAGAGACCAGGGCCGCCCGGAACAGCCCCAGCATTTT NA TRBV20-1 many TRBJ1-5
CSATPLGGVGNTGELFF TGCAGTGCTACCCCCCTTGGCGGGGTCGGGAACACCGGGGAGCTGTTTTTT NA TRBV20-1 many TRBJ2-2
CASSSLNPGDRGWNEQFF TGTGCCAGCAGTTCACTAAATCCGGGGGACAGGGGGTGGAATGAGCAGTTCTTC TRBD1 TRBV28 many TRBJ2-1
CASTADGWGEQFF TGTGCCAGCACCGCTGACGGATGGGGTGAGCAGTTCTTC NA TRBV12-3/TRBV12-4 NA TRBJ2-1
CASSLDLGVTQYF TGCGCCAGCAGCCTAGACTTAGGAGTTACGCAGTATTTT NA TRBV5-1 NA TRBJ2-3
CATSDLQGSYNEQFF TGTGCCACCAGTGATTTACAGGGCTCCTACAATGAGCAGTTCTTC NA TRBV24-1 many TRBJ2-1
CASSQVGVGQPQHF TGTGCCAGCAGCCAGGTGGGGGTTGGTCAGCCCCAGCATTTT NA TRBV7-8 many TRBJ1-5
CASSQAGTGDHNYGYTF TGCGCCAGCAGCCAGGCCGGGACAGGGGACCATAACTATGGCTACACCTTC TRBD1 TRBV5-1 many TRBJ1-2
CSVAEQGQETQYF TGCAGCGTTGCGGAACAGGGCCAAGAGACCCAGTACTTC NA TRBV29-1 NA TRBJ2-5
CSAASGGRPQHF TGCAGTGCTGCCTCCGGTGGGCGGCCCCAGCATTTT NA TRBV20-1 many TRBJ1-5
CASTPLTGSSTEAFF TGTGCCAGCACCCCTCTGACAGGGTCTAGCACTGAAGCTTTCTTT TRBD1 TRBV7-2 many TRBJ1-1
CSARAPRKGRANEKLFF TGCAGTGCTAGAGCCCCAAGAAAGGGAAGGGCTAATGAAAAACTGTTTTTT NA TRBV20-1 many TRBJ1-4
CSASPLSF TGCAGTGCTAGCCCGTTAAGCTTC NA TRBV20-1 NA TRBJ2-7
CASSTPSGRVNEQYF TGTGCCAGCAGTACCCCTAGCGGGAGGGTGAACGAGCAGTACTTC TRBD2 TRBV28 many TRBJ2-7
CASNPLARGGGNTIYF TGTGCCAGCAACCCCCTAGCGAGGGGTGGTGGAAACACCATATATTTT NA TRBV21-1 many TRBJ1-3